The 29 T cell receptor beta chains below all came from one sample that was sequenced in a study of early T cells in non-severe SARS-CoV-2 infection. MiXCR was run by TCRdb on the 5' RACE reads, yielding one entry per CDR3 protein. The profile shows approximately 27,000 distinct CDR3 sequences, approximately 4.6% of them singletons. Sequenced material: whole blood. These receptors were collected from an adult who was a healthcare worker with PCR-confirmed SARS-CoV-2 infection or an uninfected control (not recorded which).

This clonotype was seen ten or more times. This chain links TRBV6-1 with TRBJ2-1, with D unclear. CDR1 is MNHNS, CDR2 SASEGT, per germline. The CDR3 contains 14 residues. V lost 2 bases and J 9 bases, leaving 14 bases between the germline ends. The CDR3: CASSEIMFRVEQFF. CDR3 DNA: TGTGCCAGCAGTGAAATAATGTTCCGGGTTGAGCAGTTCTTC.

This clonotype occurred many times. The chain couples TRBV28 to TRBJ1-6; D might be TRBD1 (5 bases). V shed 2 bases and J shed 5 bases, with 13 bases lying between them. The CDR3 has 16 amino acids. The germline CDR1 and CDR2 sequences are MDHEN and SYDVKM. This chain's CDR3 is CASSLSGGLNNSPLHF. The CDR3 DNA reads TGTGCCAGCAGTTTAAGCGGGGGGTTAAATAATTCACCCCTCCACTTT. The full variable domain, completed using reference TRBV28 and TRBJ1-6, is DVKVTQSSRYLVKRTGEKVFLECVQDMDHENMFWYRQDPGLGLRLIYFSYDVKMKEKGDIPEGYSVSREKKERFSLILESASTNQTSMYLCASSLSGGLNNSPLHFGNGTRLTVT.

A remark on this clonotype: A much larger clone differs by one base, so this may be a read error. This CDR3 is missing its conserved last phenylalanine or tryptophan, likely due to a read error. The chain has TRBV29-1 and TRBJ2-2; no definite D call. The CDR3 has 13 amino acids. CDR1 SQVTM and CDR2 ANQGSEA come from the germline V gene. V was shortened by 6 bases and J by 6 bases, with 14 bases between the two germline ends. In nucleotides, the CDR3 is TGCAGCGTGGCTGCACAAGGAGCCGGGGAGCTGTTTCTT. Protein product: CSVAAQGAGELFL.

This clonotype appeared a few times. V is TRBV4-2 and J is TRBJ2-7, with TRBD1 identical over 7 bases. Germline V gene sequence: CDR1 LGHNA, CDR2 YNFKEQ. V lost 1 base, J lost 1 base, and 1 base stayed unmatched. The CDR3 extends over 14 amino acids. Here the CDR3 reads CASSQGGQSYEQYF. The CDR3 DNA reads as TGTGCCAGCAGCCAAGGGGGACAGTCCTACGAGCAGTACTTC.

This clonotype was counted ten times or more. The chain employs TRBV30 and TRBJ1-2, with 7 bases aligning to TRBD1. This CDR3 comprises 14 residues. Trimming cost V 4 bases and J 8 bases; bases outside gene matches: 13. Germline values: CDR1 GTSNPN, CDR2 SVGIG (reference sequence). CDR3 loop: CAWNAGTAGRGYTF. Written as DNA, the CDR3 is TGTGCCTGGAACGCCGGGACAGCCGGGAGAGGCTACACCTTC.

The DNA of the CDR3 is TGCAGTGCTAGAGAGGAGGAGTCGAATTCACCCCTCCACTTT. It encodes CSAREEESNSPLHF. The chain couples TRBV20-1 to TRBJ1-6; D call uncertain. The CDR3 sequence is 14 residues long. Germline CDR1 DFQATT, CDR2 SNEGSKA (reference sequence). The V and J ends lost 0 bases and 7 bases respectively, with 10 bases between them.

This clonotype was observed at least ten times. This sequence joins TRBV12-3 or TRBV12-4 and TRBJ2-7, with 7 nucleotides matching TRBD2. Trimming cost V 2 bases and J 6 bases; bases outside gene matches: 1. The CDR3 has 12 amino acids. CDR3 loop: CASSLPGGEQYF. The DNA for the CDR3 is TGTGCCAGCAGTTTACCGGGGGGCGAGCAGTACTTC.

This clonotype was seen ten or more times. This chain uses TRBV28 with TRBJ2-7; unclear D gene. The ends were cut back, 4 bases at V and 3 bases at J, with 19 bases in the middle. The germline CDR1 and CDR2 sequences are MDHEN and SYDVKM. This CDR3 is built from 16 residues. This chain's CDR3 is CASSSLFFVSHYEQYF. CDR3 sequence (DNA): TGTGCCAGCAGTTCCCTTTTCTTTGTGAGCCACTACGAGCAGTACTTC.

This clonotype has ten or more counts. The CDR3 bases are TGTGCCAGCTCCCGGGGGGGGAATGGCTACACCTTC. It is translated as CASSRGGNGYTF. The V and J genes are TRBV11-2 and TRBJ1-2; D is perhaps TRBD1 (5 bases). CDR3 size: 12 residues. The V gene lost 8 bases and the J gene lost 6 bases, with 13 bases spanning the gap. The germline gives CDR1 SGHAT, CDR2 FQNNGV.

This clonotype was detected many times. The rearrangement uses TRBV19 and TRBJ1-5; D is possibly TRBD1 (5 bases). From germline, CDR1 is LNHDA and CDR2 SQIVND (reference sequence). Trimming pared 5 bases from V and 4 bases from J, leaving 18 bases between. This CDR3 contains 16 residues. CDR3 protein: CASSPPRGAQNQPQHF. CDR3 DNA: TGTGCCAGTAGTCCACCCCGTGGGGCTCAAAATCAGCCCCAGCATTTT.

The rearrangement uses TRBV9 and TRBJ1-2; 10 bases match TRBD1. The CDR3 runs to 14 residues. The ends lost 4 bases at V and 3 bases at J; junction bases unmatched: 3. Germline V CDR1 and CDR2: SGDLS, YYNGEE. The CDR3 DNA is TGTGCCAGCAGCATAGGGACAGGGGACTATGGCTACACCTTC. It specifies CASSIGTGDYGYTF.

There are many counts of this clonotype. V and J are TRBV14 and TRBJ2-1; 9 bases line up with TRBD2. CDR1 is SGHDN, CDR2 FVKESK, per germline. The CDR3 has 15 residues. V lost 0 bases to trimming and J lost 3 bases; unmatched junction nucleotides: 0. CDR3 bases: TGTGCCAGCAGCCAAGAAGCGGGGGGCTACAATGAGCAGTTCTTC. It codes for CASSQEAGGYNEQFF.

This clonotype was seen at least ten times. The junction shows a germline mismatch at one end, possibly a read error. The rearrangement uses TRBV5-6 and TRBJ1-6; no clear D. Germline lookup yields CDR1 SGHDT and CDR2 YYEEEE. The CDR3 sequence is 14 residues long. Written as DNA, the CDR3 is TGTGCCAGCAGTTTGGTCGCGAGTAATTCACCCCTCCACTTT. Residues: CASSLVASNSPLHF.

In its sample, this clonotype was seen many times. The rearrangement joins TRBV6-1 to TRBJ2-5, with TRBD1 matching over 7 bases. The length of the CDR3 is 14 residues. Germline loops: CDR1 MNHNS, CDR2 SASEGT. V lost 4 bases and J lost 5; bases outside the gene matches: 7. The CDR3 sequence is CASSADRDGETQYF. The CDR3, as DNA: TGTGCCAGCAGTGCAGACAGGGATGGGGAGACCCAGTACTTC.

This clonotype came up many times. The chain combines TRBV5-1 with TRBJ1-5; the D is unclear. The germline CDR1 and CDR2 sequences are SGHRS and YFSETQ. This CDR3 is 14 amino acids long. V was shortened by 4 bases and J by 0 bases, with 8 bases between the two germline ends. The CDR3 DNA reads as TGCGCCAGCAGCCGAGGTGATAGCAATCAGCCCCAGCATTTT. Translated: CASSRGDSNQPQHF.

This clonotype was picked up many times. The chain carries TRBV28 and TRBJ2-2; weak D call: TRBD2 (5 bases). V was cut by 11 bases and J by 4 bases, with 14 bases left in between. CDR3 length equals 13 residues. The germline gives CDR1 MDHEN, CDR2 SYDVKM. In DNA form, the CDR3 reads TGTGCCCTCCAGCGGAGTTCCACCGGGGAGCTGTTTTTT. Translated: CALQRSSTGELFF.

This clonotype appeared many times. The CDR3 nucleotides read TGTGCCAGCAGCTCAACCGGACGGACAAGCTCCTACAATGAGCAGTTCTTC. Amino acid sequence: CASSSTGRTSSYNEQFF. This chain links TRBV11-3 with TRBJ2-1, with D possibly matching TRBD1 (5 bases). Between the trimmed V and J ends, which lost 4 bases and 0 bases, there was a span of 16 bases. The CDR3 extends over 17 amino acids. Per germline, CDR1 SGHNT and CDR2 YENEEA. The full variable domain, with the rest looked up from reference TRBV11-3 and TRBJ2-1, is EAGVVQSPRYKIIEKKQPVAFWCNPISGHNTLYWYLQNLGQGPELLIRYENEEAVDDSQLPKDRFSAERLKGVDSTLKIQPAELGDSAVYLCASSSTGRTSSYNEQFFGPGTRLTVL.

The chain joins TRBV6-1 to TRBJ2-3; TRBD2 matches at 7 bases. This CDR3 has 13 amino acids. V shed 7 bases, J shed 10 bases, and the junction held 11 bases outside the gene matches. Germline loops: CDR1 MNHNS, CDR2 SASEGT. For the CDR3, the DNA is TGTGCCAGCAAGGGAGGGAGCAAAGGAGCGCAGTATTTT. It translates to CASKGGSKGAQYF.

V is TRBV12-3 or TRBV12-4 and J is TRBJ2-4, with D perhaps matching TRBD1 (5 bases). With 5 bases removed from V and 8 bases from J, the gap between germline ends came to 7 bases. The CDR3 contains 11 residues. CDR3 region: CASSDRDIQYF. In DNA, the CDR3 is TGTGCCAGCAGTGACAGAGACATTCAGTACTTC.

This clonotype was counted many times. One end of the junction fails to match germline, which may point to a read error. The chain uses TRBV15 and TRBJ2-1, with D uncertain. The CDR3 loop spans 16 amino acids. Germline CDR1 LNHNV, CDR2 YYDKDF (reference sequence). CDR3 sequence: CATSRGWLTSYNEQFF. The CDR3 nucleotides read TGTGCCACCAGTAGAGGCTGGCTGACCTCCTACAATGAGCAGTTCTTC.

This clonotype has at least ten counts. The chain links TRBV7-8 to TRBJ2-5, with 10 bases lining up with TRBD1. The germline gives CDR1 SGHVS, CDR2 FQNEAQ. V gave up 5 bases and J gave up 4 bases; unmatched junction bases: 7. This CDR3 spans 15 amino acids. CDR3 in DNA: TGTGCCAGCAGCCCCCGACAGGGGGCTCTAGAGACCCAGTACTTC. Its translation: CASSPRQGALETQYF.

This clonotype was recorded many times. This sequence joins TRBV20-1 and TRBJ2-7; 10 positions agree with TRBD1. Germline-derived CDR1 and CDR2 are DFQATT and SNEGSKA (reference sequence). Unmatched junction bases numbered 1, after V lost 3 bases and J lost 11 bases. The length of the CDR3 is 10 residues. CDR3 sequence: CSARGTGEYF. The DNA of the CDR3 is TGCAGTGCTAGGGGGACAGGGGAGTACTTC.

This clonotype was detected only a few times. The chain uses TRBV2 and TRBJ2-1; the match to TRBD1 covers 8 bases. The J segment lost 6 bases and the V segment lost 6 bases, leaving 4 bases of the junction unmatched. Per the germline V gene, CDR1 is SNHLY and CDR2 is FYNNEI. The CDR3 contains 13 residues. The CDR3 loop reads CASRGQAANEQFF. In nucleotides, the CDR3 is TGTGCCAGCAGGGGACAGGCTGCCAATGAGCAGTTCTTC.

This clonotype was counted many times. In DNA, the CDR3 is TGCGCCAGCAGCTTGGTAGGACCCGGGGCCAACGTCCTGACTTTC. Encoded protein: CASSLVGPGANVLTF. This rearrangement joins TRBV5-1 to TRBJ2-6; no clear D gene. This CDR3 comprises 15 residues. The ends were cut back, 0 bases at V and 4 bases at J, with 8 bases in the middle. Germline CDR1 SGHRS, CDR2 YFSETQ.

The table lists this clonotype with many counts. J is TRBJ2-5 and V is TRBV7-3, with TRBD1 as a possible D gene (6 bases). Germline V CDR1 and CDR2: SGHTA, FQGTGA. The CDR3 runs to 14 residues. Between the trimmed V and J ends, which lost 5 bases and 2 bases, there was a span of 12 bases. CDR3 loop: CASSPGQRQETQYF. As DNA, the CDR3 is TGTGCCAGCAGCCCCGGACAGAGACAAGAGACCCAGTACTTC. The variable domain in full, with the rest retrieved from reference TRBV7-3 and TRBJ2-5, is GAGVSQTPSNKVTEKGKYVELRCDPISGHTALYWYRQSLGQGPEFLIYFQGTGAADDSGLPNDRFFAVRPEGSVSTLKIQRTERGDSAVYLCASSPGQRQETQYFGPGTRLLVL.

This clonotype occurred many times. The genes are TRBV5-6 and TRBJ2-7, with D perhaps TRBD2 (5 bases). V lost 5 bases, J lost 1 base, and 10 bases lay in between. CDR1 and CDR2 from the germline V gene are SGHDT and YYEEEE. The CDR3 loop spans 13 amino acids. The CDR3 protein is CASSSDFSYEQYF. Here the CDR3 DNA reads TGTGCCAGCAGTTCGGACTTTTCCTACGAGCAGTACTTC.

This clonotype was detected ten times or more. This chain joins TRBV25-1 and TRBJ2-3, with D unclear. CDR3 length equals 14 residues. CDR1 MGHDK and CDR2 SYGVNS come from the germline V gene. V dropped 2 bases and J dropped 0 bases, with 6 bases sitting between them. The CDR3 DNA is TGTGCCAGCAGTGAACCATCTAGCACAGATACGCAGTATTTT. Translating gives CASSEPSSTDTQYF.

This clonotype was detected ten times or more. The V call is TRBV28, the J call TRBJ1-6, with D possibly being TRBD1 (6 bases). Per germline, CDR1 MDHEN and CDR2 SYDVKM. The length of the CDR3 is 15 residues. V shed 5 bases and J shed 7 bases, with 15 bases lying between them. CDR3 sequence: CASSSTGFDNSPLHF. The CDR3 DNA follows: TGTGCCAGCAGTAGTACAGGGTTTGACAATTCACCCCTCCACTTT.

Ten or more counts support this clonotype. The rearrangement uses TRBV2 and TRBJ2-1; TRBD2 aligns across 12 bases. The V segment lost 5 bases and the J segment 3 bases; nucleotides outside the gene matches: 5. The CDR3 totals 16 residues. Germline loops: CDR1 SNHLY, CDR2 FYNNEI. The CDR3: CASSWTSGDVYNEQFF. The CDR3 nucleotides read TGTGCCAGCAGTTGGACTAGCGGGGACGTCTACAATGAGCAGTTCTTC.